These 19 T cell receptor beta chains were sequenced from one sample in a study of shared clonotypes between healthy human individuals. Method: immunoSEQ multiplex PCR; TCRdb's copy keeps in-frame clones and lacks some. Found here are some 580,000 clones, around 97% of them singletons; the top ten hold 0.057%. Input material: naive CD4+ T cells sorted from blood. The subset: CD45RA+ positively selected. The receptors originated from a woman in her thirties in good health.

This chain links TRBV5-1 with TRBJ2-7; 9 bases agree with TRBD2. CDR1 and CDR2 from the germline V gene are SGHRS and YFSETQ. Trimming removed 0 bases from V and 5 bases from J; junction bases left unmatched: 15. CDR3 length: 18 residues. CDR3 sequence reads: CASSLARAVAGEMHEQYF. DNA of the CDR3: TGCGCCAGCAGCTTGGCCCGGGCAGTAGCGGGAGAAATGCACGAGCAGTACTTC. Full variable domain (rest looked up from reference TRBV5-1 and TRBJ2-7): KAGVTQTPRYLIKTRGQQVTLSCSPISGHRSVSWYQQTPGQGLQFLFEYFSETQRNKGNFPGRFSGRQFSNSRSEMNVSTLELGDSALYLCASSLARAVAGEMHEQYFGPGTRLTVT.

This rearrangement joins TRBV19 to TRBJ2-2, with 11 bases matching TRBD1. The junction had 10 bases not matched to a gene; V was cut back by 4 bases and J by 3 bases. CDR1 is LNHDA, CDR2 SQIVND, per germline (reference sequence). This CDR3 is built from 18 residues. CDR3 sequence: CASSRVGQGDPYTGELFF. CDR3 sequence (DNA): TGTGCCAGTAGTAGGGTGGGACAGGGGGACCCGTACACCGGGGAGCTGTTTTTT.

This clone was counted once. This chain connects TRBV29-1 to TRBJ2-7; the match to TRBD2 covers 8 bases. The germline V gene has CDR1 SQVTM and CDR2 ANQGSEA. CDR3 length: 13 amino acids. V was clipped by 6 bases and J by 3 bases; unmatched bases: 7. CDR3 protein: CSVVQGLGYEQYF. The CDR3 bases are TGCAGCGTGGTCCAGGGACTAGGCTACGAGCAGTACTTC.

DNA for the CDR3: TGCGCCAGCAGCTTGATTGTTGTGCAGGGCAAGACCGGGGAGCTGTTTTTT. Its protein product is CASSLIVVQGKTGELFF. This sequence joins TRBV5-1 and TRBJ2-2; a weak D match, TRBD1 (5 bases). This CDR3 is built from 17 residues. Between the trimmed V and J ends, which lost 1 base and 5 bases, there was a span of 18 bases. The V gene's germline CDR1 is SGHRS and CDR2 YFSETQ.

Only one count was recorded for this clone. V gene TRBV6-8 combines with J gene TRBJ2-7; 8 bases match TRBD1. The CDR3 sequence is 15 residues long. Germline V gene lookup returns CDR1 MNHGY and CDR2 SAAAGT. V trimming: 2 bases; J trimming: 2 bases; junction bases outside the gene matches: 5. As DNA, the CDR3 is TGTGCCAGCAGTTACAGGGACAGGACTACCTACGAGCAGTACTTC. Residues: CASSYRDRTTYEQYF.

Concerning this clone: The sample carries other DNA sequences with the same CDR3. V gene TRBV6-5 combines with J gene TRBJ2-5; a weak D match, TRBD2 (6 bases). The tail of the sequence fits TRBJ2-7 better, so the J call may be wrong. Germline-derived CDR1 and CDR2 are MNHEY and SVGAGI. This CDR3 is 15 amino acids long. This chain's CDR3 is CASSYSGTGSYEQYF. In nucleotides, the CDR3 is TGTGCCAGCAGTTACTCCGGGACTGGCTCCTACGAGCAGTACTTC.

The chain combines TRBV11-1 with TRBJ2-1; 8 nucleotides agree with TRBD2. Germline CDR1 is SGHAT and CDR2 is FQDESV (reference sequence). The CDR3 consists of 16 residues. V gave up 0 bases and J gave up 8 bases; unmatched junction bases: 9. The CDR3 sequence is CASSLALGREVDEQFF. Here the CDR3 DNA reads TGTGCCAGCAGCTTAGCTTTGGGGCGGGAGGTTGATGAGCAGTTCTTC. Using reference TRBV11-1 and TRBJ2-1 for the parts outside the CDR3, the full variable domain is EAEVAQSPRYKITEKSQAVAFWCDPISGHATLYWYRQILGQGPELLVQFQDESVVDDSQLPKDRFSAERLKGVDSTLKIQPAELGDSAMYLCASSLALGREVDEQFFGPGTRLTVL.

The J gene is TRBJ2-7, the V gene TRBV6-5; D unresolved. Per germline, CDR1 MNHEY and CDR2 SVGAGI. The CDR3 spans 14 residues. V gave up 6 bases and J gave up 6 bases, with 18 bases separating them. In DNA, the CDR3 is TGTGCCAGCAGCAATAGACTCGACGGTGCCGAGCAGTACTTC. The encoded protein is CASSNRLDGAEQYF.

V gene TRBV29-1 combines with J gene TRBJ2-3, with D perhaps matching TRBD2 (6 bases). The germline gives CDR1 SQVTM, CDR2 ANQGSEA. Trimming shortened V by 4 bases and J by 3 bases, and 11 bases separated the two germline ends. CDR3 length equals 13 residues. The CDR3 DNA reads TGCAGCGTTGGGCTAGCGTTGACAGATACGCAGTATTTT. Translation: CSVGLALTDTQYF.

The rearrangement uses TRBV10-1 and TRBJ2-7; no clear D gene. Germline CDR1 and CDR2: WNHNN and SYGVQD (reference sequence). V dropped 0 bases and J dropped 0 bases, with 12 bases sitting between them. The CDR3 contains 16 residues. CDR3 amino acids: CASSESRRALSYEQYF. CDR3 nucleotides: TGCGCCAGCAGTGAGTCGCGACGGGCCCTCTCCTACGAGCAGTACTTC.

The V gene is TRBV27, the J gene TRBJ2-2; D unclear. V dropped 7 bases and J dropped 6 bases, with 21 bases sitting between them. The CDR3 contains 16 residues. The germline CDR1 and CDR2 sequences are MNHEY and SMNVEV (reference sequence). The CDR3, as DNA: TGTGCCAGCAAAAACCGACCTCCTTCCCGGCCCGGGGAGCTGTTTTTT. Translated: CASKNRPPSRPGELFF.

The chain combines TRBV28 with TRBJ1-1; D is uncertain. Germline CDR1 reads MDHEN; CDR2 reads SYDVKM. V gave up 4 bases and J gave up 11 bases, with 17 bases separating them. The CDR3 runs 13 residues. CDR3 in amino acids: CASSYAVELSAFF. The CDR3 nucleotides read TGTGCCAGCAGTTATGCGGTTGAGTTATCGGCTTTCTTT.

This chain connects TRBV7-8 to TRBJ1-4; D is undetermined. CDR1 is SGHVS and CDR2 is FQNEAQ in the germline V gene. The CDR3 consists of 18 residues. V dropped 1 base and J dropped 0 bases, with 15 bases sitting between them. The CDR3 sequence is CASSLGGRQTATNEKLFF. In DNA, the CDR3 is TGTGCCAGCAGCTTAGGAGGACGGCAGACTGCAACTAATGAAAAACTGTTTTTT.

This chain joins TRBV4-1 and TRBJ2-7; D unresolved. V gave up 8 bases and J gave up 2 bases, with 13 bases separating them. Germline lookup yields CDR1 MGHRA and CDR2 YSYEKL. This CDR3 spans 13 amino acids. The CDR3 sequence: CASGGTQTYEQYF. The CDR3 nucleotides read TGCGCCAGCGGCGGTACACAGACCTACGAGCAGTACTTC.

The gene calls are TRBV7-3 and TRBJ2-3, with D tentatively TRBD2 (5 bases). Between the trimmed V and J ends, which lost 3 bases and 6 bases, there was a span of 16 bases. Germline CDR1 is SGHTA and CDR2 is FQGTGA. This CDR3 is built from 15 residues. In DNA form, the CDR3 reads TGTGCCAGCAGCTTTTCGGGATCCGGCCCGGATACGCAGTATTTT. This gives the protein CASSFSGSGPDTQYF.

The CDR3 sequence is CASSAGLAEPNYEQYF. CDR3 DNA: TGTGCCAGCAGCGCGGGACTAGCGGAACCCAACTACGAGCAGTACTTC. V is TRBV5-4 and J is TRBJ2-7, with 11 bases that match TRBD2. The germline V gene has CDR1 SGHNT and CDR2 YYREEE (reference sequence). The CDR3 length is 16 residues. V shed 4 bases, J shed 3 bases, and the junction held 9 bases outside the gene matches.

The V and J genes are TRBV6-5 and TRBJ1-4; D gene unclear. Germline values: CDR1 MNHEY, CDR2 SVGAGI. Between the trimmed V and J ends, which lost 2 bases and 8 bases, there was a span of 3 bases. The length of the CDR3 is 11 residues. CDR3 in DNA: TGTGCCAGCAGTTACAAGGAAAAACTGTTTTTT. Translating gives CASSYKEKLFF.

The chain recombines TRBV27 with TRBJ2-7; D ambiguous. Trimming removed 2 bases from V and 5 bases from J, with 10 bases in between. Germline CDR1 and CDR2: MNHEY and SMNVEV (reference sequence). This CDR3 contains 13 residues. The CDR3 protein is CASSLKRYHEQYF. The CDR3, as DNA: TGTGCCAGCAGTTTAAAACGGTACCACGAGCAGTACTTC.

CDR3 DNA: TGTGCCAGCAGCCCGTCGGGAGGCCGAGATACGCAGTATTTT. Its protein is CASSPSGGRDTQYF. The J gene is TRBJ2-3, the V gene TRBV4-2; TRBD2 agrees at 7 bases. Germline assignment: CDR1 LGHNA and CDR2 YNFKEQ. Germline trimming cut 4 bases from V and 5 bases from J; bases unmatched to any gene: 6. This CDR3 comprises 14 residues.